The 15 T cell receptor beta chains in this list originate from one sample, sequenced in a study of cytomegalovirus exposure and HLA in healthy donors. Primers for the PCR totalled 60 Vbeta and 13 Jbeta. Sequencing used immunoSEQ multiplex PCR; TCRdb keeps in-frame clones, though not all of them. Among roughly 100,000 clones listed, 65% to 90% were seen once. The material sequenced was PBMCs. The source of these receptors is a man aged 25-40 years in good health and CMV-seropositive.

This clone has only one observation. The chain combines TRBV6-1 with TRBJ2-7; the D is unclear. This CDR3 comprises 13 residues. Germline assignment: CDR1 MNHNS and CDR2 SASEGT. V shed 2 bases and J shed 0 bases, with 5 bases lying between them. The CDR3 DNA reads TGTGCCAGCAGTGAACTGTCCTCCTACGAGCAGTACTTC. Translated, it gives CASSELSSYEQYF.

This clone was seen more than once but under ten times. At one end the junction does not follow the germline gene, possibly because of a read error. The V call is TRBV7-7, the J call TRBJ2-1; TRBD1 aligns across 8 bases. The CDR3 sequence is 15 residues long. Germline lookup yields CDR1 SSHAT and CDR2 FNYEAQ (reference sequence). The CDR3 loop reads CASSFSRTGNNEQFF. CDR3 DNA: TGTGCTAGCAGCTTTTCCCGGACAGGGAACAATGAGCAGTTCTTC.

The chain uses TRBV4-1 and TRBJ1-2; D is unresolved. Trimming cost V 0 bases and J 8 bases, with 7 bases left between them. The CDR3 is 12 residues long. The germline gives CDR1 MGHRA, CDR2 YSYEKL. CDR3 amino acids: CASSQDLRGYTF. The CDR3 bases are TGCGCCAGCAGCCAAGATCTCAGAGGCTACACCTTC.

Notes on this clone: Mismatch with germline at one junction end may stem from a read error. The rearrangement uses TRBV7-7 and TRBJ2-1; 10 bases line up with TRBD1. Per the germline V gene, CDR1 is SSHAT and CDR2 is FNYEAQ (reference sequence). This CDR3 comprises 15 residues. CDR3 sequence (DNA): TGTGCTAGCAGCTCGACAGGGGGCCAATACAATGAGCAGTTCTTC. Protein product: CASSSTGGQYNEQFF.

This CDR3 is CASGTSGAGGYEQYF. The CDR3 nucleotides read TGTGCCAGCGGGACTAGCGGGGCTGGGGGTTACGAGCAGTACTTC. The chain employs TRBV10-3 and TRBJ2-7; 13 positions agree with TRBD2. The CDR3 has 15 residues. V lost 10 bases, J lost 4 bases, and 10 bases stayed unmatched. CDR1 and CDR2 (germline): ENHRY, SYGVKD.

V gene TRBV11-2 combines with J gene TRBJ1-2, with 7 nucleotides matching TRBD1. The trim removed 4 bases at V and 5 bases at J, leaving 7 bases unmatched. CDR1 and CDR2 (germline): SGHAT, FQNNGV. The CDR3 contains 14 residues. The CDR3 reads CASSSQGGSYGYTF. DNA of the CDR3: TGTGCCAGCAGCTCCCAGGGGGGTTCTTATGGCTACACCTTC.

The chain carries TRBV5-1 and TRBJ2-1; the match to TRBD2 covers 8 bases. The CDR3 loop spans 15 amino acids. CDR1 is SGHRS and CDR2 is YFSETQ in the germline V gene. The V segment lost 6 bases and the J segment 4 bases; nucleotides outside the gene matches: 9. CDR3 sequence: CASTHSGEEYNEQFF. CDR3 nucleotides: TGCGCCAGCACTCATAGCGGGGAGGAATACAATGAGCAGTTCTTC.

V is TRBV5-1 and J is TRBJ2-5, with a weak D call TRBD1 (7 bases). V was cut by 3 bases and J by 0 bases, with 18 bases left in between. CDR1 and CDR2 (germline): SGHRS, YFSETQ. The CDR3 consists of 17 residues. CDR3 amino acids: CASSYPEGQPYQETQYF. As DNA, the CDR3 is TGCGCCAGCAGCTACCCGGAGGGACAGCCTTACCAAGAGACCCAGTACTTC.

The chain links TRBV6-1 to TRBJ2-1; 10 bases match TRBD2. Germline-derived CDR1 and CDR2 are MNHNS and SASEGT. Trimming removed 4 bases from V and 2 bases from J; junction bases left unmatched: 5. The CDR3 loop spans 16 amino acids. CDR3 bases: TGTGCCAGCAGTGCCGCGCTAGCGGGGGCCTACAATGAGCAGTTCTTC. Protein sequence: CASSAALAGAYNEQFF.

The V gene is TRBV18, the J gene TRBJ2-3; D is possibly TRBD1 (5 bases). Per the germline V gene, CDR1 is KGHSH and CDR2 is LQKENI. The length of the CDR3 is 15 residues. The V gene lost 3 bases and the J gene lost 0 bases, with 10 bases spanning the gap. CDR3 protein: CASSPPTVSTDTQYF. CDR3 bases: TGTGCCAGCTCACCCCCGACAGTTAGCACAGATACGCAGTATTTT.

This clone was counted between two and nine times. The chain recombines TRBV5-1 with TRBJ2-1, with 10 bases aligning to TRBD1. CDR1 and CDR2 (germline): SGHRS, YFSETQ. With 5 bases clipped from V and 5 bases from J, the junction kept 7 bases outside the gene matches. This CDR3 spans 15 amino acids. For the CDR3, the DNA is TGCGCCAGCAGGTTGCGGACAGGGGGGGACAATGAGCAGTTCTTC. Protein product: CASRLRTGGDNEQFF.

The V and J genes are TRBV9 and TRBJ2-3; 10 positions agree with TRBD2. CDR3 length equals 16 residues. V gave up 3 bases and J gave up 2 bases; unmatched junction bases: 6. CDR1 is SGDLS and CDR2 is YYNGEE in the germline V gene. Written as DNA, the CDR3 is TGTGCCAGCAGCGCAACTAGCGGGGAATCCACAGATACGCAGTATTTT. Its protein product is CASSATSGESTDTQYF.

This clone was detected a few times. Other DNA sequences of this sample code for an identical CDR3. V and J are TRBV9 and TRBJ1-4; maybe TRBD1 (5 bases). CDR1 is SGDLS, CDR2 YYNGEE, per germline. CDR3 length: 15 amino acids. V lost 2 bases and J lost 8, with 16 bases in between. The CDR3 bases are TGTGCCAGCAGCGTTTTGGGGACCGGGGGAGAAAAACTGTTTTTT. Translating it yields CASSVLGTGGEKLFF. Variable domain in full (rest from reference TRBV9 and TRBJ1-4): DSGVTQTPKHLITATGQRVTLRCSPRSGDLSVYWYQQSLDQGLQFLIQYYNGEERAKGNILERFSAQQFPDLHSELNLSSLELGDSALYFCASSVLGTGGEKLFFGSGTQLSVL.

The CDR3 reads CATSDGGANYGYTF. The CDR3, as DNA: TGTGCCACCTCGGACGGGGGAGCTAACTATGGCTACACCTTC. The chain joins TRBV19 to TRBJ1-2, with a possible D match to TRBD1 (5 bases). Germline loops: CDR1 LNHDA, CDR2 SQIVND (reference sequence). V dropped 10 bases and J dropped 0 bases, with 15 bases sitting between them. The CDR3 extends over 14 amino acids.

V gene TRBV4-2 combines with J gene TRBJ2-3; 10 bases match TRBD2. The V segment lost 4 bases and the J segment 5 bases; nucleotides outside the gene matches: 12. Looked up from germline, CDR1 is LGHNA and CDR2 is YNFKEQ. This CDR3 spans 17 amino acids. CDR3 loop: CASSPLQAGGPEDTQYF. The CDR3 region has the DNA TGTGCCAGCAGCCCCCTCCAAGCGGGGGGGCCGGAAGATACGCAGTATTTT.